The source of this TCR beta chain is a study of blood T cell repertoires in COVID-19. Assay used: immunoSEQ multiplex PCR; TCRdb lists only in-frame clones, some missing. The profile shows some 150,000 clones, roughly 88% of them singletons. Across about two dozen US areas, participants ranged in age from about 18 to 100 years. The specimen was PBMCs or T cells enriched from blood (not recorded which). This receptor was identified in a woman in her twenties or thirties with acute COVID-19.

The CDR3 sequence is CASSIGPSGRFSHEQFF. CDR3 in DNA: TGTGCCAGTAGTATTGGACCTAGCGGGAGGTTTAGCCATGAGCAGTTCTTC. The chain links TRBV19 to TRBJ2-1; 11 nucleotides match TRBD2. V shed 3 bases and J 8 bases; nucleotides not matched to a gene: 12. This CDR3 is built from 17 residues. The germline V gene has CDR1 LNHDA and CDR2 SQIVND (reference sequence).